Listed below are T cell receptor beta chains from one sample, sequenced in a study of shared clonotypes between healthy human individuals. The method was immunoSEQ multiplex PCR; TCRdb's version includes in-frame clones alone and lacks a portion of them. Of approximately 500,000 clones in the sample, over 75% are singletons; the top ten hold approximately 12%. Sequencing was performed on PBMCs. These receptors originate from a middle-aged woman in good health. Some clones in this sample may be carry-over from other donors' samples. Each CDR3 is given without its conserved first and last residue. A D gene is named only where the DNA matches it firmly.

d_call v_call cdr3_aa
. TRBV7-2 ASSLRGSYGYT
TRBD2 TRBV5-4 ASSLVLAGLSGANVLT
. TRBV29-1 SVEANGEQY
TRBD2 TRBV5-4 ASSLGVAGAYNEQF
TRBD1 TRBV29-1 SVEPWTGDTEAF
. TRBV7-2 ASSLAGRGAIAKNIQY
TRBD2 TRBV7-2 ASSLAGTSGRGTLYEQY
. TRBV6-5 ASSLLGDTGELF
TRBD1 TRBV5-1 ASSSRIPVGQPYNEQF
. TRBV10-1 ASSEGRPTDTQY
. TRBV5-4 ASSLREGEAF
. TRBV7-2 ASSLQRRGYEQY
TRBD1 TRBV28 ASRQGAGELF
. TRBV2 ASRTSDNTGELF
. TRBV29-1 SVRRTVNTEAF
. TRBV28 ASRRTSGDEQY
TRBD1 TRBV2 ASSEGTGYLDTQY
TRBD2 TRBV28 ASRSPGLAGKAYEQY
TRBD1 TRBV19 ASRVAGTGELYEQY
. TRBV5-1 ASSLDNQETQY
. TRBV19 ASSIQGSTDTQY
. TRBV28 ASGVRKITGELF
. TRBV7-2 ASSLYTETQY
TRBD1 TRBV10-3 AISESGGQVLTNEKLF
TRBD2 TRBV5-4 ASSLGLAEGNTQY
. TRBV6-6 ASSDKGGTDTQY
TRBD2 TRBV5-1 ASSLVNGASGRASYNEQF
. TRBV11-3 ASSLGVGDTGELF
. TRBV29-1 SVALQAGDIQY
TRBD2 TRBV27 ASSGRVAKNIQY
. TRBV6-6 ASSYSPAGNTIY
TRBD2 TRBV2 ASRGTSGSNEQF
. TRBV27 ASSLRLRTGEQY
TRBD2 TRBV5-1 ASSPSGGIGAQY
TRBD2 TRBV4-2 ASSPILAGGGHEQY
TRBD2 TRBV20-1 SARGGGEQF
TRBD1 TRBV28 ASSPSGTDANYGYT
TRBD2 TRBV27 ASSLRTSREQY
. TRBV4-1 ASSQDPGNYNEQF
. TRBV19 ASSTGFSAGTNPSSYEQY
TRBD1 TRBV6-4 ASSDRGQGYNEQF
. TRBV5-1 ASSLEALWDTQY
TRBD2 TRBV7-9 ASSLVGGEETQY
. TRBV12-5 ASGLGPRGETQY
TRBD1 TRBV5-4 ASSSRDSGYGYT
. TRBV7-3 ASSPGGNTGELF
. TRBV28 ASSLPPGSGEKLF
. TRBV5-1 ASSLVSGQETQY
TRBD2 TRBV29-1 SVLAGISYEQY
TRBD1 TRBV2 ASSRDRAGANVLT
. TRBV18 ASSPPRIPSTEKLF
TRBD2 TRBV2 ADGLAENNEQF
. TRBV11-2 ASSFQGSNQPQH
. TRBV2 ASRGQNTGELF
. TRBV28 ASSLGRLENSKLNTEAF